This T cell receptor (beta chain) was profiled in a study of shared clonotypes between healthy human individuals. Note on this clone: Its antigen is unidentified.

Germline CDR1 is SGHVS and CDR2 is FNYEAQ. The CDR3 is 15 amino acids. V lost 5 bases to trimming and J lost 5 bases; unmatched junction nucleotides: 8. Only in-frame clones appear in the TCRdb table, and some are missing; sequencing was by immunoSEQ multiplex PCR. The data contain approximately 320,000 clones, roughly 91% of them singletons. Study findings and constraints: What naive subsets generally showed was a larger estimated richness than memory subsets showed.

This receptor was obtained from a man younger than 35 in good health. The sequenced material came from memory CD8+ T cells sorted from blood. Subset specified: CD45RO+ cells pooled with CCR7-negative TemRA cells. This sequence joins TRBV7-6 and TRBJ1-5, with 8 bases lining up with TRBD1. This CDR3 is CASSQSRGPDQPQHF. CDR3 DNA sequence: TGTGCCAGCAGCCAGAGCAGGGGGCCGGATCAGCCCCAGCATTTT.